One and the same sample provided the 17 T cell receptor beta chains below, sequenced in a study of T cell changes during pregnancy in multiple sclerosis. Sequencing was performed with immunoSEQ multiplex PCR; in TCRdb, only in-frame clones are kept and a portion is missing. The sample records 85,000 to 120,000 clones, about nine tenths being singletons. The input for sequencing was peripheral blood, taken after pregnancy. These receptors were taken from a female donor with multiple sclerosis, enrolled in a pregnancy study.

The rearrangement joins TRBV5-6 to TRBJ2-1; 7 bases line up with TRBD2. J gave up 0 bases and V 5 bases, and 8 bases lay outside the gene matches. The CDR3 consists of 16 residues. The germline CDR1 and CDR2 sequences are SGHDT and YYEEEE. Here the CDR3 DNA reads TGTGCCAGCAGGCGGTCGGGCGGGAGCTCCTACAATGAGCAGTTCTTC. This codes for CASRRSGGSSYNEQFF.

The V and J genes are TRBV4-1 and TRBJ1-3; tentative D call: TRBD1 (6 bases). The germline V and J ends were trimmed by 3 bases and 0 bases, with 18 bases remaining between them. The CDR3 is 18 residues long. Germline CDR1 is MGHRA and CDR2 is YSYEKL. The CDR3 region is CASSHFMGADSSGNTIYF. The CDR3 DNA reads as TGCGCCAGCAGCCATTTCATGGGGGCCGACAGCTCTGGAAACACCATATATTTT.

V and J are TRBV6-6 and TRBJ2-5; D is possibly TRBD2 (5 bases). Trimming took off 0 bases at V and 1 base at J, with 9 bases between the two ends. CDR1 and CDR2 from the germline V gene are MNHNY and SVGAGI (reference sequence). The CDR3 extends over 15 amino acids. CDR3 sequence: CASSYSEATQETQYF. The DNA of the CDR3 is TGTGCCAGCAGTTACTCGGAGGCGACCCAAGAGACCCAGTACTTC.

V gene TRBV11-2 combines with J gene TRBJ1-1, with TRBD1 identical over 7 bases. Unmatched junction bases numbered 12, after V lost 6 bases and J lost 2 bases. The CDR3 length is 16 residues. Germline V gene sequence: CDR1 SGHAT, CDR2 FQNNGV. The CDR3, as DNA: TGTGCCAGCAGTCGAACCCCCGGGACAGCAAACACTGAAGCTTTCTTT. Encoded protein: CASSRTPGTANTEAFF.

The chain carries TRBV16 and TRBJ1-2; the D gene is possibly TRBD1 (6 bases). V lost 2 bases to trimming and J lost 2 bases, with 9 bases between them. Germline V CDR1 and CDR2: KGHSY, FQNENV. The CDR3 totals 14 residues. The CDR3 loop is CASSQTQGNYGYTF. For the CDR3, the DNA is TGTGCCAGCAGCCAAACCCAGGGGAACTATGGCTACACCTTC.

The V and J genes are TRBV4-1 and TRBJ2-1; TRBD2 is a possible D gene (7 bases). The CDR3 runs to 18 residues. The germline V gene encodes CDR1 MGHRA and CDR2 YSYEKL. V shed 1 base and J shed 4 bases, with 20 bases lying between them. CDR3 protein: CASSQGGGLAGAYNEQFF. CDR3 DNA: TGCGCCAGCAGCCAAGGGGGGGGACTGGCGGGGGCTTACAATGAGCAGTTCTTC.

The V gene is TRBV27, the J gene TRBJ2-7, with TRBD1 identical over 7 bases. Germline V gene data show CDR1 as MNHEY and CDR2 as SMNVEV (reference sequence). This CDR3 spans 15 amino acids. Losses at the gene ends were 2 bases for V and 0 bases for J; bases not matched to a gene: 4. CDR3 in DNA: TGTGCCAGCAGTTTAGACAGGGTGAGCTCCTACGAGCAGTACTTC. Its protein is CASSLDRVSSYEQYF.

The V and J genes are TRBV30 and TRBJ2-1; 8 bases are a match to TRBD1. This CDR3 is built from 13 residues. Germline V gives CDR1 GTSNPN, CDR2 SVGIG (reference sequence). The trim removed 6 bases at V and 8 bases at J, leaving 9 bases unmatched. The chain's CDR3 is CACHRTGSDEQFF. CDR3 sequence (DNA): TGTGCCTGTCACCGGACAGGGAGCGATGAGCAGTTCTTC.

The chain combines TRBV5-6 with TRBJ2-2; D is unresolved. Germline CDR1 reads SGHDT; CDR2 reads YYEEEE. This CDR3 contains 13 residues. V was pared by 3 bases and J by 6 bases, with 9 bases between. The CDR3 protein is CASSSRSPGELFF. The CDR3 DNA is TGTGCCAGCAGCTCGAGGTCCCCCGGGGAGCTGTTTTTT.

The gene calls are TRBV30 and TRBJ1-1; no clear D gene. The CDR3 covers 11 residues. V was trimmed by 4 bases and J by 3 bases, leaving 6 bases between them. Germline CDR1 is GTSNPN and CDR2 is SVGIG (reference sequence). CDR3 protein: CAWNSYTEAFF. The DNA of the CDR3 is TGTGCCTGGAATAGCTACACTGAAGCTTTCTTT. The variable domain in full, with the rest retrieved from reference TRBV30 and TRBJ1-1, is SQTIHQWPATLVQPVGSPLSLECTVEGTSNPNLYWYRQAAGRGLQLLFYSVGIGQISSEVPQNLSASRPQDRQFILSSKKLLLSDSGFYLCAWNSYTEAFFGQGTRLTVV.

The rearrangement links TRBV7-9 to TRBJ2-7, with 11 nucleotides matching TRBD1. The CDR3 loop spans 14 amino acids. Germline values: CDR1 SEHNR, CDR2 FQNEAQ (reference sequence). V shed 6 bases and J 4 bases; nucleotides not matched to a gene: 5. CDR3 bases: TGTGCCAGCAGAACCGGACAGGGGGCTTACGAGCAGTACTTC. As protein: CASRTGQGAYEQYF.

The chain employs TRBV7-9 and TRBJ1-4; 7 nucleotides line up with TRBD1. There are 15 residues in the CDR3. V was pared by 5 bases and J by 6 bases, with 9 bases of the junction left unmatched. CDR1 SEHNR and CDR2 FQNEAQ come from the germline V gene (reference sequence). CDR3 nucleotides: TGTGCCAGCAGCCCTACAGGGGATCGGTATGAAAAACTGTTTTTT. It encodes CASSPTGDRYEKLFF.

The chain employs TRBV6-1 and TRBJ1-1; maybe TRBD1 (5 bases). Trimming stripped 8 bases from V and 1 base from J, with 11 bases between. The length of the CDR3 is 13 residues. The germline V gene encodes CDR1 MNHNS and CDR2 SASEGT. For the CDR3, the DNA is TGTGCCAGCGGGCTAGGACAGAACACTGAAGCTTTCTTT. This encodes CASGLGQNTEAFF.

This clone was seen only once. This chain connects TRBV29-1 to TRBJ2-5, with TRBD1 matching 7 bases. Germline V gene data show CDR1 as SQVTM and CDR2 as ANQGSEA. CDR3 size: 12 residues. Here the CDR3 reads CRAGTELETQYF. The CDR3 DNA reads as TGCAGAGCTGGGACAGAGCTGGAGACCCAGTACTTC.

The V call is TRBV7-6, the J call TRBJ1-1; 8 bases are shared with TRBD1. The CDR3 consists of 14 residues. V gave up 6 bases and J gave up 1 base; unmatched junction bases: 4. CDR1 SGHVS and CDR2 FNYEAQ come from the germline V gene. CDR3 protein: CASSQGAGNTEAFF. CDR3 bases: TGTGCCAGCAGTCAGGGGGCGGGGAACACTGAAGCTTTCTTT.

This chain links TRBV27 with TRBJ2-7, with a weak D call TRBD1 (5 bases). V lost 1 base and J lost 2, with 15 bases in between. Germline V gene lookup returns CDR1 MNHEY and CDR2 SMNVEV (reference sequence). The CDR3 consists of 16 residues. CDR3 protein: CASSLLGWGLAYEQYF. The CDR3 DNA is TGTGCCAGCAGTTTATTGGGATGGGGCCTAGCCTACGAGCAGTACTTC.

This sequence joins TRBV7-2 and TRBJ2-6; possible D gene TRBD1, 5 bases. This CDR3 has 18 amino acids. V lost 9 bases, J lost 0 bases, and 21 bases lay in between. Germline V CDR1 and CDR2: SGHTA, FQGNSA. Here the CDR3 reads CASNPWGERSSGANVLTF. The DNA of the CDR3 is TGTGCCAGTAACCCCTGGGGCGAACGGAGCTCTGGGGCCAACGTCCTGACTTTC.